The rows below give T cell receptor beta chains drawn from one sample of a study of T cell changes during pregnancy in multiple sclerosis. This table comes from immunoSEQ multiplex PCR, and its TCRdb copy is limited to in-frame clones, with some not included. The table shows 55,000 to 65,000 clones, with 93% occurring only once. Sequenced material: CD4+ T cells from peripheral blood mononuclear cells, taken before pregnancy. These receptors originate from a female donor with multiple sclerosis, enrolled in a pregnancy study. Each CDR3 is given with its conserved first and last residue. D genes are given only for firm matches. Some rows mark clone size as missing; the rest say once, few, many or name a class of expanded clone.

CDR3 protein | CDR3 DNA | J gene | clone size | D gene | CDR3 length | V gene
CASSLGTGDPAGKLFF | TGTGCCAGCAGCTTAGGGACAGGGGACCCCGCCGGAAAACTGTTTTTT | TRBJ1-4 | NA | TRBD1 | 16 | TRBV7-9
CASSPTGGLGGWGEQFF | TGTGCCAGCAGCCCCACCGGGGGATTGGGGGGGTGGGGTGAGCAGTTCTTC | TRBJ2-1 | NA | TRBD2 | 17 | TRBV9
CAISQGGQGAQETQYF | TGTGCCATCAGTCAGGGGGGGCAGGGGGCCCAAGAGACCCAGTACTTC | TRBJ2-5 | NA | NA | 16 | TRBV10-3
CASSVVAGEGTGELFF | TGTGCCAGCAGCGTGGTAGCGGGAGAGGGCACCGGGGAGCTGTTTTTT | TRBJ2-2 | few | TRBD2 | 16 | TRBV9
CASSQDWGVAGVRVEQYF | TGTGCCAGCAGCCAAGATTGGGGGGTAGCGGGAGTACGAGTCGAGCAGTACTTC | TRBJ2-7 | NA | TRBD2 | 18 | TRBV4-2
CASSVPSPGQGWANEKLFF | TGTGCCAGCAGCGTACCGTCCCCGGGACAGGGGTGGGCTAATGAAAAACTGTTTTTT | TRBJ1-4 | NA | TRBD1 | 19 | TRBV7-3
CASRSGSSMIETQYF | TGTGCCAGCAGAAGCGGGAGTTCGATGATAGAGACCCAGTACTTC | TRBJ2-5 | NA | TRBD2 | 15 | TRBV4-2
CASSLTLRRDMEQFF | TGCGCCAGCAGCCTAACGTTGCGACGGGATATGGAGCAGTTCTTC | TRBJ2-1 | NA | NA | 15 | TRBV5-1
CASRLDRVSHEQYF | TGTGCCAGCAGACTCGACAGGGTGAGCCACGAGCAGTACTTC | TRBJ2-7 | NA | TRBD1 | 14 | TRBV7-2
CASSAGTGPYGYTF | TGTGCCAGCAGTGCAGGGACAGGACCCTATGGCTACACCTTC | TRBJ1-2 | NA | TRBD1 | 14 | TRBV28
CASSRTGEGEQFF | TGTGCCAGCAGCAGGACAGGGGAGGGGGAGCAGTTCTTC | TRBJ2-1 | NA | TRBD1 | 13 | TRBV6-4
CASSARGGWKNTEAFF | TGTGCCAGCAGTGCCCGTGGGGGGTGGAAGAACACTGAAGCTTTCTTT | TRBJ1-1 | NA | NA | 16 | TRBV27
CAWTRTGLYGYTF | TGTGCCTGGACCCGGACAGGGCTTTATGGCTACACCTTC | TRBJ1-2 | few | TRBD1 | 13 | TRBV30
CASSFSPSGGRETQYF | TGTGCCAGCAGTTTTAGCCCAAGCGGCGGGAGGGAGACCCAGTACTTC | TRBJ2-5 | NA | TRBD2 | 16 | TRBV27
CASSVYRSSSDEQFF | TGTGCCAGCAGCGTATACCGGTCGTCCTCCGATGAGCAGTTCTTC | TRBJ2-1 | NA | NA | 15 | TRBV9
CASSLGAGGNNEQFF | TGTGCCAGCAGCTTAGGGGCAGGAGGGAACAATGAGCAGTTCTTC | TRBJ2-1 | NA | NA | 15 | TRBV7-2
CASIGPGINEQYF | TGTGCCAGCATTGGTCCAGGAATTAACGAGCAGTACTTC | TRBJ2-7 | NA | NA | 13 | TRBV25-1
CASSSSGSSYNEQFF | TGTGCCAGCAGTTCTAGCGGGAGCTCCTACAATGAGCAGTTCTTC | TRBJ2-1 | NA | TRBD2 | 15 | TRBV6-5
CASSLGQTGNTIYF | TGTGCCAGCAGCTTAGGACAGACTGGAAACACCATATATTTT | TRBJ1-3 | once | NA | 14 | TRBV11-2
CASSIQQGTETQYF | TGTGCCAGTAGTATTCAACAGGGGACGGAGACCCAGTACTTC | TRBJ2-5 | once | TRBD1 | 14 | TRBV19
CVSSWGQGSGYTF | TGCGTCAGCAGCTGGGGACAGGGAAGCGGCTACACCTTC | TRBJ1-2 | once | TRBD1 | 13 | TRBV5-1
CASRRTGTGGVPQHF | TGTGCCAGTAGGAGAACCGGGACAGGGGGCGTACCCCAGCATTTT | TRBJ1-5 | NA | TRBD1 | 15 | TRBV19
CASSREVGANSPLHF | TGTGCCAGCAGCCGTGAGGTGGGGGCCAATTCACCCCTCCACTTT | TRBJ1-6 | NA | NA | 15 | TRBV11-1
CASSTVTGGLYEQFF | TGTGCCAGCAGTACCGTAACGGGAGGGCTCTATGAGCAGTTCTTC | TRBJ2-1 | NA | TRBD2 | 15 | TRBV28
CASSQETGAAFF | TGTGCCAGCAGCCAAGAGACAGGGGCGGCTTTCTTT | TRBJ1-1 | NA | TRBD1 | 12 | TRBV5-8
CASSLTGGSGSTGELFF | TGTGCCAGCAGCTTAACGGGGGGTAGCGGGTCCACCGGGGAGCTGTTTTTT | TRBJ2-2 | NA | TRBD2 | 17 | TRBV7-3
CAISESQDLNTEAFF | TGTGCCATCAGTGAGTCCCAGGATCTGAACACTGAAGCTTTCTTT | TRBJ1-1 | NA | NA | 15 | TRBV10-3
CASSLTSGTGELFF | TGTGCCAGCAGCTTAACCAGCGGCACCGGGGAGCTGTTTTTT | TRBJ2-2 | NA | NA | 14 | TRBV7-3
CASSFGGLAGVQETQYF | TGTGCCAGCAGCTTTGGGGGACTAGCGGGAGTCCAAGAGACCCAGTACTTC | TRBJ2-5 | NA | TRBD2 | 17 | TRBV7-9
CASSPSTGGASGNTIYF | TGTGCCAGCAGCCCATCAACAGGGGGCGCATCTGGAAACACCATATATTTT | TRBJ1-3 | once | TRBD1 | 17 | TRBV4-2
CASRRDTALNYEQYF | TGTGCCAGCCGAAGAGACACTGCCCTGAATTACGAGCAGTACTTC | TRBJ2-7 | NA | NA | 15 | TRBV18
CASSVPGESGGLQETQYF | TGCGCCAGCAGCGTTCCGGGTGAGAGCGGGGGACTCCAAGAGACCCAGTACTTC | TRBJ2-5 | NA | TRBD2 | 18 | TRBV5-1
CASSLVSNTGELFF | TGCGCCAGCAGCTTGGTCTCGAACACCGGGGAGCTGTTTTTT | TRBJ2-2 | NA | NA | 14 | TRBV5-1
CSVEGGSRMFDETQYF | TGCAGCGTTGAAGGCGGGAGTCGCATGTTTGATGAGACCCAGTACTTC | TRBJ2-5 | NA | TRBD2 | 16 | TRBV29-1
CASRRSTGDNEQFF | TGTGCCAGCAGACGATCTACAGGGGACAATGAGCAGTTCTTC | TRBJ2-1 | NA | TRBD1 | 14 | TRBV6-6
CASSLPLLGLAGTYEQYF | TGTGCCAGCAGTTTACCCTTATTGGGACTAGCGGGAACCTACGAGCAGTACTTC | TRBJ2-7 | NA | TRBD2 | 18 | TRBV27
CASSYSGRLSSSTDTQYF | TGTGCCAGCAGTTATAGCGGGAGGCTGTCTTCGAGCACAGATACGCAGTATTTT | TRBJ2-3 | NA | TRBD2 | 18 | TRBV28
CASSIGRVEYSNQPQHF | TGTGCCAGCAGCATTGGTCGCGTTGAGTATAGCAATCAGCCCCAGCATTTT | TRBJ1-5 | NA | NA | 17 | TRBV21-1
CASSFRTGNYGYTF | TGTGCCAGCAGTTTCAGGACAGGGAACTATGGCTACACCTTC | TRBJ1-2 | NA | TRBD1 | 14 | TRBV27